The TCR beta chain under discussion was sequenced for a study of T cells after yellow fever vaccination. Study-wide context: Researchers used SMART-Seq v4 Ultra Low Input to prepare fractions that had low cell numbers.

TCRdb used MiXCR to reprocess the 5' RACE reads, holding one entry per CDR3 protein. The sample contains around 500,000 distinct CDR3 sequences, 21% of which appear only once. V lost 1 base and J 4 bases, leaving 13 bases between the germline ends. The CDR3 sequence is 16 residues long. Germline V CDR1 and CDR2: SGHTA, FQGNSA. The chain recombines TRBV7-2 with TRBJ2-2; D gene unclear. The specimen comprised PBMCs, sampled roughly 20 days after the first yellow fever vaccination. This clonotype originated in a man aged 18 to 30 who received the YFV17D yellow fever vaccine. The CDR3 region is CASSLVAVQITGELFF. The CDR3 DNA is TGTGCCAGCAGCTTAGTCGCGGTCCAGATCACCGGGGAGCTGTTTTTT.